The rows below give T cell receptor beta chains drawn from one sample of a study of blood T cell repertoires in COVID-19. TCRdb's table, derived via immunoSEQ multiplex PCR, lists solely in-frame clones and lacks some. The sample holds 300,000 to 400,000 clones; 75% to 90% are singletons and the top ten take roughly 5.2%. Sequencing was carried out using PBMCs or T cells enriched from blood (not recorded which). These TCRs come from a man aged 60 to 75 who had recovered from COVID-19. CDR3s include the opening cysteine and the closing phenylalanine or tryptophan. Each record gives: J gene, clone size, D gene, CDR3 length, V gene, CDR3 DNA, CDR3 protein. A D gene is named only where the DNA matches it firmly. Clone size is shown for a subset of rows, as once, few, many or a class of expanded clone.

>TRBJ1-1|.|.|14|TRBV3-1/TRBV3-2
TGTGCCAGCAGCCAACGCGGACTCATGGGCGATGCTTTCTTT
CASSQRGLMGDAFF
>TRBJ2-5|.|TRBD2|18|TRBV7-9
TGTGCCAGCAGCTTAAGGTCATATCAAGCGGGAGGTGAAGAGACCCAGTACTTC
CASSLRSYQAGGEETQYF
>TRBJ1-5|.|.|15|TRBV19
TGTGCCAGTAGTACCCCAGGGGCTGTAGGTCAGCCCCAGCATTTT
CASSTPGAVGQPQHF
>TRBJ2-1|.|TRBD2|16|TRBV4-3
TGCGCCAGCAGCCAAGATTGGGACGGGAGGGGGAATGAGCAGTTCTTC
CASSQDWDGRGNEQFF
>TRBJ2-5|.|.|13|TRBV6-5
TGTGCCAGTCAACGGCAGGGGAGAGAGACCCAGTACTTC
CASQRQGRETQYF
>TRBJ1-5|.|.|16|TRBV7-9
TGTGCCAGCAGCTTAGCTTCTGGGGCGAGGAATCAGCCCCAGCATTTT
CASSLASGARNQPQHF
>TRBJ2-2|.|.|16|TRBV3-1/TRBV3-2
TGTGCCAGCAGCCACCACAGGGCCGGGAACACCGGGGAGCTGTTTTTT
CASSHHRAGNTGELFF
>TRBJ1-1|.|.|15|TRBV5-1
TGCGCCAGCAGCTTTGTTGCCGCAGGGAACACTGAAGCTTTCTTT
CASSFVAAGNTEAFF
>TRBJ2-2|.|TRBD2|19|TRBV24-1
TGTGCCACCAGTGACGATATGCTAGCGGGAGGCGCCATCACCGGGAAGCTGTTTTTT
CATSDDMLAGGAITGKLFF
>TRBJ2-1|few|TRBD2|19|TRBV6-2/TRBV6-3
TGTGCCAGCAGCCCTACGGGACTAGCGGGAGGGGGGTGGTACAATGAGCAGTTCTTC
CASSPTGLAGGGWYNEQFF
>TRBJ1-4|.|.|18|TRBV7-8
TGTGCCAGCAGCTTAGAGAAGGCCACCCTAGGTACTAATGAAAAACTGTTTTTT
CASSLEKATLGTNEKLFF
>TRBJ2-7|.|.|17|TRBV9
TGTGCCAGCAGCGTACATCTGATCGGCAGGGACTCCTACGAGCAGTACTTC
CASSVHLIGRDSYEQYF
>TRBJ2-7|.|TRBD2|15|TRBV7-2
TGTGCCAGCAGCTTACCTAGCGGGAGGGCCGGTGAGCAGTACTTC
CASSLPSGRAGEQYF
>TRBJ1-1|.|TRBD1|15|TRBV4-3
TGCGCCAGCAGCCCCAGTGGGACAGGGAACACTGAAGCTTTCTTT
CASSPSGTGNTEAFF
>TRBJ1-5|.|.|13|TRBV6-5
TGTGCCAGCGGAAAACAGGACAATCAGCCCCAGCATTTT
CASGKQDNQPQHF
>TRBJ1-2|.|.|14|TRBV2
TGTGCCAGCAGTCGGGGGTCGGCGGATTATGGCTACACCTTC
CASSRGSADYGYTF
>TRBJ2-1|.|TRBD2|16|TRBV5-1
TGCGCCAGCAGCTGGCGCCTAGCGGACTCCTACAATGAGCAGTTCTTC
CASSWRLADSYNEQFF
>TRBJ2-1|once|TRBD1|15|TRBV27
TGTGCCAGCAGTTTACTGACAGGGTCCTACAATGAGCAGTTCTTC
CASSLLTGSYNEQFF
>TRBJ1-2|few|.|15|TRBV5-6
TGTGCCAGCAGCTTTTTTGGAGGGGCTGAGGTAGGCTACACCTTC
CASSFFGGAEVGYTF
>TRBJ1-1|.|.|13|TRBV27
TGTGCCAGCAGTATGGGGAGGAGCACTGAAGCTTTCTTT
CASSMGRSTEAFF
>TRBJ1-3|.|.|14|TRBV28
TGTGCCAGCAGTTTAGGACAGCCTGGAAACACCATATATTTT
CASSLGQPGNTIYF
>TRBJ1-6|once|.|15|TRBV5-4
TGTGCCAGCAGCTTAAATCCAGAGGGAAATTCACCCCTCCACTTT
CASSLNPEGNSPLHF
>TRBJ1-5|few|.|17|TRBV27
TGTGCCAGCAGTTTAAAATGGTCCTACTATAGCAATCAGCCCCAGCATTTT
CASSLKWSYYSNQPQHF
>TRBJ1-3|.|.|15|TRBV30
TGTGCCTGGAGTGTACAGGTTAATACTGGAAACACCATATATTTT
CAWSVQVNTGNTIYF
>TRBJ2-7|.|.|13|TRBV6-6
TGTGCCAGCAGTAGACTACAGGGCTACGAGCAGTACTTC
CASSRLQGYEQYF
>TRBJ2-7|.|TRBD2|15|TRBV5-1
TGCGCCAGCAGCTCCGGGACTAGCGGGTTTGAGGAGCAGTACTTC
CASSSGTSGFEEQYF
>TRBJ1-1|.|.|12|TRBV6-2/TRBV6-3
TGTGCCAGCAGTTACTCAGACAGGGAAGCTTTCTTT
CASSYSDREAFF
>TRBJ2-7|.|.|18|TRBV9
TGTGCCAGCAGCGTAGGGACAGGGGAGAGGCTAGCGGGGTACGAGCAGTACTTC
CASSVGTGERLAGYEQYF
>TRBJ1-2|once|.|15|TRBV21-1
TGTGCCAGCAGCACCGGACAGAAAGGAAACTATGGCTACACCTTC
CASSTGQKGNYGYTF
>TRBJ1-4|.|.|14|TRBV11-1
TGTGCCAGCAGCTTGGGAGACGTTAATGAAAAACTGTTTTTT
CASSLGDVNEKLFF
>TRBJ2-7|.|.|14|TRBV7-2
TGTGCCAGCAGCCTAACGGCGGGGTCTCGGGAGCAGTACTTC
CASSLTAGSREQYF